Following are 4 T cell receptor beta chains from one sample sequenced in a study of T-cell memory formation after mild COVID-19. MiXCR, run by TCRdb on the 5' RACE reads, gives a single entry per CDR3 protein. In the table there are 65,000 to 95,000 distinct CDR3 sequences, 13% of which are singletons. The sequenced sample was PBMCs or a T cell subset sorted from them (not recorded which). These receptors were collected from a man aged 18 to 30 who had mild COVID-19 (a few samples of this study predate the infection). Cell type and time point are not known.

The V gene is TRBV3-1, the J gene TRBJ2-1; unclear D gene. Germline CDR1 and CDR2: LGHDT and YNNKEL (reference sequence). The ends were cut back, 4 bases at V and 10 bases at J, with 11 bases in the middle. The CDR3 length is 12 residues. CDR3 sequence reads: CASSLRYGEQFF. CDR3 DNA: TGTGCCAGCAGCCTCCGTTATGGGGAGCAGTTCTTC.

This clonotype was observed a handful of times. The CDR3 reads CASNRGSRDTDTQYF. The DNA for the CDR3 is TGTGCCAGCAACCGAGGGTCTCGGGACACAGATACGCAGTATTTT. This rearrangement joins TRBV12-3 or TRBV12-4 to TRBJ2-3; D possibly corresponds to TRBD2 (5 bases). The germline V and J ends were trimmed by 7 bases and 2 bases, with 16 bases remaining between them. The CDR3 has 15 amino acids.

This clonotype was detected only a few times. This chain links TRBV6-5 with TRBJ1-2; unclear D gene. CDR3 size: 12 residues. CDR1 is MNHEY and CDR2 is SVGAGI in the germline V gene. V was shortened by 6 bases and J by 7 bases, with 12 bases between the two germline ends. Written as DNA, the CDR3 is TGTGCCAGCAGCTCATCCCCCCCTGGCTACACCTTC. Its translation is CASSSSPPGYTF.

This clonotype was detected ten times or more. The V and J genes are TRBV7-3 and TRBJ2-3; 9 bases map to TRBD2. V lost 0 bases and J lost 1; bases outside the gene matches: 8. The germline V gene encodes CDR1 SGHTA and CDR2 FQGTGA. This CDR3 has 18 amino acids. CDR3 DNA sequence: TGTGCCAGCAGCTTAACCCCCGCGGGGGGGCCCCGCACAGATACGCAGTATTTT. It encodes CASSLTPAGGPRTDTQYF.